This entry is about one T cell receptor (beta chain). In the ophthalmopathy cohort, Clinical Activity Score was at least 3, NOSPECS grade at least 4, and duration under 3 months. Patients with uncontrolled infections, other autoimmune diseases, pregnancy or lactation were excluded. The CDR3 sequence is 14 residues long. Per the germline V gene, CDR1 is SGHRS and CDR2 is YFSETQ. V was clipped by 4 bases and J by 4 bases; unmatched bases: 3. The sample originates from a study of T cells in Graves' hyperthyroidism and ophthalmopathy. From RNA transcripts, TCR beta CDR3 regions were amplified. First-round RT-PCR with HTBI primers amplified the TCR CDR3 region. TCRdb reprocessed the multiplex PCR reads via MiXCR and lists one record per CDR3 protein. The repertoire holds fewer than 450,000 distinct CDR3 sequences, with about 15% as singletons.

The receptor was derived from a woman aged 55 to 70 with Graves' ophthalmopathy. The sequenced sample consisted of blood. The V gene is TRBV5-1, the J gene TRBJ2-7, with TRBD2 identical over 12 bases. The CDR3 here is CASSALAGGYEQYF. CDR3 nucleotides: TGCGCCAGCAGCGCACTAGCGGGAGGTTACGAGCAGTACTTC.